These 25 T cell receptor beta chains were all obtained from the same sample, sequenced in a study of OX40 agonist ivuxolimab in advanced cancers. Using immunoSEQ multiplex PCR, the repertoire was profiled, and TCRdb retains in-frame clones only, with some absent. Found here are about 15,000 clones, approximately 78% of them singletons; the top ten hold around two fifths. Sample: CD4+ or CD8+ T cells sorted from blood, taken in a trial of the OX40 agonist ivuxolimab. All receptors derive from an adult with an advanced solid tumor such as melanoma, head and neck, liver or kidney cancer.

The chain uses TRBV5-6 and TRBJ2-5, with 9 bases fitting TRBD1. The DNA end is a closer match to TRBJ2-7, so the J assignment may be wrong. Germline V gene sequence: CDR1 SGHDT, CDR2 YYEEEE. There are 14 residues in the CDR3. The CDR3 is CASSPGQGPYEQYF. CDR3 DNA sequence: TGTGCCAGCAGCCCGGGACAGGGTCCCTACGAGCAGTACTTC.

This chain uses TRBV28 with TRBJ2-7, with TRBD2 as a possible D gene (6 bases). V lost 8 bases and J 1 base, leaving 9 bases between the germline ends. Germline V lookup: CDR1 MDHEN, CDR2 SYDVKM. The CDR3 sequence is 12 residues long. CDR3 protein: CASCGVSYEQYF. As DNA, the CDR3 is TGTGCCAGCTGCGGGGTATCCTACGAGCAGTACTTC.

This chain joins TRBV27 and TRBJ2-7; 11 bases map to TRBD2. Germline V gene lookup returns CDR1 MNHEY and CDR2 SMNVEV (reference sequence). The CDR3 consists of 15 residues. The ends lost 5 bases at V and 3 bases at J; junction bases unmatched: 6. The CDR3 sequence: CASSITSGGGYEQYF. In DNA form, the CDR3 reads TGTGCCAGCAGTATTACTAGCGGGGGCGGCTACGAGCAGTACTTC.

The chain employs TRBV7-2 and TRBJ1-3, with no clear D. Trimming took 2 bases from V and 2 from J, leaving 10 bases between them. The germline V gene has CDR1 SGHTA and CDR2 FQGNSA. The CDR3 runs 15 residues. As DNA, the CDR3 is TGTGCCAGCAGCTTAAAGGGATTGGCTGGAAACACCATATATTTT. This sequence encodes CASSLKGLAGNTIYF.

The chain uses TRBV27 and TRBJ2-1; tentative D call: TRBD1 (6 bases). V was shortened by 4 bases and J by 4 bases, with 14 bases between the two germline ends. Germline values: CDR1 MNHEY, CDR2 SMNVEV (reference sequence). The CDR3 extends over 15 amino acids. The chain's CDR3 is CASSSSGVQYNEQFF. In DNA, the CDR3 is TGTGCCAGCAGTTCCTCAGGGGTACAATACAATGAGCAGTTCTTC.

This clone was counted between two and nine times. J is TRBJ2-7 and V is TRBV6-5; TRBD1 might be the D (6 bases). CDR1 and CDR2 from the germline V gene are MNHEY and SVGAGI. The V end was cut by 8 bases, the J end by 3 bases, with 8 bases between. The CDR3 totals 11 residues. CDR3 in DNA: TGTGCCAGCTCGGACAGCTACGAGCAGTACTTC. The encoded protein is CASSDSYEQYF.

J is TRBJ2-7 and V is TRBV9; 9 bases match TRBD1. The CDR3 has 14 amino acids. Germline V gene lookup returns CDR1 SGDLS and CDR2 YYNGEE. The junction had 8 bases not matched to a gene; V was cut back by 8 bases and J by 2 bases. The CDR3 sequence: CASSGQGNPYEQYF. CDR3 coding DNA: TGTGCCAGTTCGGGACAGGGCAATCCCTACGAGCAGTACTTC.

Relative to its sample, this clone is medium-sized (0.01 to 0.1%). As DNA, the CDR3 is TGTGCCAGCAGCGTAGGGGCAGGGGGCGGGAATGAGCAGTTCTTC. It specifies CASSVGAGGGNEQFF. This chain uses TRBV9 with TRBJ2-1; 8 nucleotides match TRBD1. V lost 0 bases, J lost 7 bases, and 6 bases stayed unmatched. The CDR3 has 15 amino acids. CDR1 is SGDLS and CDR2 is YYNGEE in the germline V gene.

The V gene is TRBV5-6, the J gene TRBJ2-3; 7 positions agree with TRBD2. Trimming cost V 4 bases and J 3 bases; bases outside gene matches: 11. There are 16 residues in the CDR3. Germline assignment: CDR1 SGHDT and CDR2 YYEEEE. CDR3 sequence: CASSLGGVSRTDTQYF. The CDR3 DNA sequence: TGTGCCAGCAGCCTGGGAGGGGTTTCGAGGACAGATACGCAGTATTTT.

This clone was seen repeatedly, ten times or more. J is TRBJ2-1 and V is TRBV15; a weak D match, TRBD1 (6 bases). The V end was cut by 5 bases, the J end by 3 bases, with 11 bases between. The CDR3 has 14 residues. Germline-derived CDR1 and CDR2 are LNHNV and YYDKDF (reference sequence). The CDR3 DNA follows: TGTGCCACCAGCGCCCGGGACAACTACAATGAGCAGTTCTTC. Protein sequence: CATSARDNYNEQFF. The full variable domain, rest sourced from reference TRBV15 and TRBJ2-1, is DAMVIQNPRYQVTQFGKPVTLSCSQTLNHNVMYWYQQKSSQAPKLLFHYYDKDFNNEADTPDNFQSRRPNTSFCFLDIRSPGLGDTAMYLCATSARDNYNEQFFGPGTRLTVL.

The chain has TRBV7-2 and TRBJ2-7; D is unclear. The CDR3 loop spans 13 amino acids. Trimming left V 5 bases short and J 9 bases short, with 17 bases between. CDR1 is SGHTA, CDR2 FQGNSA, per germline. CDR3 sequence (DNA): TGTGCCAGCAGCCCCCCGTCTTCCCCGGGGCAGTACTTC. Protein sequence: CASSPPSSPGQYF.

The chain recombines TRBV4-3 with TRBJ2-5; 8 nucleotides agree with TRBD1. V trimming: 5 bases; J trimming: 2 bases; junction bases outside the gene matches: 4. CDR3 length equals 14 residues. CDR1 is LGHNA, CDR2 YSLEER, per germline. The CDR3 coding sequence is TGCGCCAGCAGCTGGGACAGGTTACAAGAGACCCAGTACTTC. Amino acids: CASSWDRLQETQYF.

The rearrangement uses TRBV11-2 and TRBJ2-7, with D perhaps matching TRBD2 (5 bases). Germline assignment: CDR1 SGHAT and CDR2 FQNNGV. Trimming stripped 1 base from V and 0 bases from J, with 10 bases between. The CDR3 covers 15 residues. In DNA, the CDR3 is TGTGCCAGCAGCTTAGGACGGAGGTCCTCCTACGAGCAGTACTTC. This encodes CASSLGRRSSYEQYF.

The rearrangement joins TRBV9 to TRBJ1-2, with TRBD1 matching over 7 bases. Germline V lookup: CDR1 SGDLS, CDR2 YYNGEE. Trimming removed 0 bases from V and 0 bases from J; junction bases left unmatched: 8. CDR3 length: 17 amino acids. The CDR3, as DNA: TGTGCCAGCAGCGTAGATCCGTCGACAGGGTCTAACTATGGCTACACCTTC. This translates into CASSVDPSTGSNYGYTF.

This clone is judged medium-sized (0.01 to 0.1%). V usage is TRBV7-9 and J usage is TRBJ2-7; possible D gene TRBD1, 6 bases. Germline V CDR1 and CDR2: SEHNR, FQNEAQ (reference sequence). The germline V and J ends were trimmed by 7 bases and 2 bases, with 15 bases remaining between them. The CDR3 covers 14 residues. For the CDR3, the DNA is TGTGCCAGCACCCCCCAGGGGCTTACCTACGAGCAGTACTTC. Translating gives CASTPQGLTYEQYF.

This clone was found once. The chain is built from TRBV28 and TRBJ2-2; tentatively, D is TRBD1 (5 bases). Germline CDR1 MDHEN, CDR2 SYDVKM. The CDR3 extends over 16 amino acids. V was trimmed by 5 bases and J by 0 bases, leaving 13 bases between them. CDR3 DNA: TGTGCCAGCAGTCCCCGTGGGGCTACGAACACCGGGGAGCTGTTTTTT. It yields the protein CASSPRGATNTGELFF. The variable domain in full, with the rest retrieved from reference TRBV28 and TRBJ2-2, is DVKVTQSSRYLVKRTGEKVFLECVQDMDHENMFWYRQDPGLGLRLIYFSYDVKMKEKGDIPEGYSVSREKKERFSLILESASTNQTSMYLCASSPRGATNTGELFFGEGSRLTVL.

V gene TRBV14 combines with J gene TRBJ2-7; the match to TRBD1 covers 9 bases. The J segment lost 0 bases and the V segment lost 3 bases, leaving 6 bases of the junction unmatched. CDR3 size: 16 residues. Germline V gene data show CDR1 as SGHDN and CDR2 as FVKESK. CDR3 in DNA: TGTGCCAGCAGCCAGGACAGGGGTATGGGCTCCTACGAGCAGTACTTC. It yields the protein CASSQDRGMGSYEQYF. The whole variable domain, filled in from reference TRBV14 and TRBJ2-7, reads EAGVTQFPSHSVIEKGQTVTLRCDPISGHDNLYWYRRVMGKEIKFLLHFVKESKQDESGMPNNRFLAERTGGTYSTLKVQPAELEDSGVYFCASSQDRGMGSYEQYFGPGTRLTVT.

This chain connects TRBV20-1 to TRBJ2-7; D unresolved. The CDR3 has 11 amino acids. Trimming stripped 2 bases from V and 6 bases from J, with 8 bases between. CDR1 and CDR2 from the germline V gene are DFQATT and SNEGSKA (reference sequence). The CDR3 sequence: CSARPVGEQYF. In DNA form, the CDR3 reads TGCAGTGCTAGACCGGTCGGCGAGCAGTACTTC.

This chain uses TRBV5-6 with TRBJ2-7; TRBD1 aligns across 11 bases. This CDR3 has 15 residues. Losses at the gene ends were 3 bases for V and 3 bases for J; bases not matched to a gene: 5. Germline V gene sequence: CDR1 SGHDT, CDR2 YYEEEE. CDR3 bases: TGTGCCAGCAGCTACGGACAGGGGGCCGTCTACGAGCAGTACTTC. It is translated as CASSYGQGAVYEQYF.

This chain joins TRBV27 and TRBJ2-3; either TRBD1 or TRBD2 may supply D (6 bases each). V shed 1 base and J shed 5 bases, with 16 bases lying between them. Germline V gene sequence: CDR1 MNHEY, CDR2 SMNVEV (reference sequence). This CDR3 spans 16 amino acids. The CDR3 region is CASSLYGGLGIDTQYF. CDR3 coding DNA: TGTGCCAGCAGTTTATACGGGGGCCTTGGAATAGATACGCAGTATTTT.

This clone is classed as medium-sized. The chain has TRBV7-9 and TRBJ2-2; 12 nucleotides agree with TRBD2. Germline V gene lookup returns CDR1 SEHNR and CDR2 FQNEAQ (reference sequence). The CDR3 consists of 16 residues. Trimming cost V 5 bases and J 1 base; bases outside gene matches: 2. CDR3: CASSEGLAGNTGELFF. CDR3 nucleotides: TGTGCCAGCAGCGAGGGACTAGCGGGGAACACCGGGGAGCTGTTTTTT.

The chain links TRBV11-3 to TRBJ2-5; D might be TRBD2 (5 bases). Germline V gives CDR1 SGHNT, CDR2 YENEEA. The CDR3 has 15 amino acids. The V end lost 1 base, the J end lost 7 bases, and 16 bases lay between the germline ends. For the CDR3, the DNA is TGTGCCAGCAGCTTAGGTTCAGCGGAGGCCGCGACCCAGTACTTC. Amino acids: CASSLGSAEAATQYF.

The chain couples TRBV29-1 to TRBJ1-2; D unresolved. This CDR3 has 12 amino acids. Between the trimmed V and J ends, which lost 1 base and 1 base, there was a span of 4 bases. Looked up from germline, CDR1 is SQVTM and CDR2 is ANQGSEA. The CDR3 bases are TGCAGCGTTGAAGGAGATAACTATGGCTACACCTTC. Translation: CSVEGDNYGYTF.

The chain has TRBV7-3 and TRBJ2-2; 7 bases are shared with TRBD1. Germline CDR1 and CDR2: SGHTA and FQGTGA. CDR3 length equals 17 residues. V gave up 5 bases and J gave up 4 bases; unmatched junction bases: 13. In DNA form, the CDR3 reads TGTGCCAGCAGCCCGGAAGGACTTTACAGGGGCACCGGGGAGCTGTTTTTT. Residues: CASSPEGLYRGTGELFF.

V and J are TRBV29-1 and TRBJ2-7; D not certain. V gave up 6 bases and J gave up 0 bases, with 12 bases separating them. Germline lookup yields CDR1 SQVTM and CDR2 ANQGSEA. This CDR3 has 13 residues. CDR3 sequence reads: CSVQKGLSYEQYF. Written as DNA, the CDR3 is TGCAGCGTCCAGAAGGGCCTCTCCTACGAGCAGTACTTC.